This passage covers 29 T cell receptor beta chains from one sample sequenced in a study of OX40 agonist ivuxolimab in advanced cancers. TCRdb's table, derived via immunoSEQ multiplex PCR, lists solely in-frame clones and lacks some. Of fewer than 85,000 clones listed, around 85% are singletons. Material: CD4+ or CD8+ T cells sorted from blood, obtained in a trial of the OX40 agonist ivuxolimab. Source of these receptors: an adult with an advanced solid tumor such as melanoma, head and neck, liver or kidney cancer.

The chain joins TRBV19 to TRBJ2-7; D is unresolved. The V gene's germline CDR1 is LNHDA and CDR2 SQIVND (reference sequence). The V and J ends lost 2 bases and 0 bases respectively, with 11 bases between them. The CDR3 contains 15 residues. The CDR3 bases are TGTGCCAGTAGTATACGTCTGGTTAGCTCCTACGAGCAGTACTTC. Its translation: CASSIRLVSSYEQYF. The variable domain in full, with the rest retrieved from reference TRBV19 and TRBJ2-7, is DGGITQSPKYLFRKEGQNVTLSCEQNLNHDAMYWYRQDPGQGLRLIYYSQIVNDFQKGDIAEGYSVSREKKESFPLTVTSAQKNPTAFYLCASSIRLVSSYEQYFGPGTRLTVT.

The CDR3 loop is CASSQNSGGFSYEQYF. The CDR3 DNA reads TGTGCCAGCAGCCAAAATAGCGGGGGCTTCTCTTACGAGCAGTACTTC. The chain recombines TRBV4-2 with TRBJ2-7; 9 bases match TRBD2. The CDR3 runs 16 residues. With V trimmed by 2 bases and J by 4 bases, 9 bases remained unmatched. Germline-derived CDR1 and CDR2 are LGHNA and YNFKEQ.

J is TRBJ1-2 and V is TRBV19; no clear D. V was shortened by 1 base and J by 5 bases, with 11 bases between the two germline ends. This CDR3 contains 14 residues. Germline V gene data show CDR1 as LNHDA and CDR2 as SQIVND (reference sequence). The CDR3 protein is CASSIVGQTYGYTF. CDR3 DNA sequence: TGTGCCAGTAGTATAGTAGGTCAGACTTATGGCTACACCTTC.

The CDR3 DNA reads as TGTGCCAGCAGTTACTCGACAGGGACAGGGGTGGATGGCTACACCTTC. Protein sequence: CASSYSTGTGVDGYTF. This sequence joins TRBV6-6 and TRBJ1-2, with TRBD1 identical over 10 bases. Germline V lookup: CDR1 MNHNY, CDR2 SVGAGI (reference sequence). With V trimmed by 0 bases and J by 6 bases, 7 bases remained unmatched. The CDR3 loop spans 16 amino acids.

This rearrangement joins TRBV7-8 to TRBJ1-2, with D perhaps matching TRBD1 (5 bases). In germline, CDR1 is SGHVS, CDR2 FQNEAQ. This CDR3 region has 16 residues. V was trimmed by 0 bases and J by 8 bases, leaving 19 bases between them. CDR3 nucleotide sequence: TGTGCCAGCAGCTTAGCTCGGCCAGGGAAGTTTTTGGGCTACACCTTC. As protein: CASSLARPGKFLGYTF.

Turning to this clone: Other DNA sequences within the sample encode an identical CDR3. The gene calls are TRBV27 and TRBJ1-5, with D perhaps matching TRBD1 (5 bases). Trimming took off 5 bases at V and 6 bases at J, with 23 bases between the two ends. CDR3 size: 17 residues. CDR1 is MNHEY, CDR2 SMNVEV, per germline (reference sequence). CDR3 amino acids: CASSLNQRREASQPQHF. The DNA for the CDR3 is TGTGCCAGCAGTCTAAACCAGCGCAGGGAGGCGAGTCAGCCCCAGCATTTT.

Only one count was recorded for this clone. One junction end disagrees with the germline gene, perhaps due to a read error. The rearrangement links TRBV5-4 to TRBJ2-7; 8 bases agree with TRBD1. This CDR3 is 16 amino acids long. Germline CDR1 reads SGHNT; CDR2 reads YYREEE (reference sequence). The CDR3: CASSPAEDRVAYEQYF. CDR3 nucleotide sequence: TGCGCCAGCAGCCCAGCGGAGGACAGGGTGGCCTACGAGCAGTACTTC.

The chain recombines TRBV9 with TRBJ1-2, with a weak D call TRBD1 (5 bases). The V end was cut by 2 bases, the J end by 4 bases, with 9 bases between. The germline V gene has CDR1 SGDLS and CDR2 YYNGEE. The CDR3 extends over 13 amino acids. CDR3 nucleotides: TGTGCCAGCAGCGTCGAAGGGACCTATGGCTACACCTTC. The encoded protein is CASSVEGTYGYTF.

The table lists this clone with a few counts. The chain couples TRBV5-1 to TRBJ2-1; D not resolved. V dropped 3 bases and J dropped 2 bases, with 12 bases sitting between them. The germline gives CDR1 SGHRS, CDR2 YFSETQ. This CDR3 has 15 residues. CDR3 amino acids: CASSSSVLAYNEQFF. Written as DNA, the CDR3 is TGCGCCAGCAGCTCGAGCGTTCTCGCCTACAATGAGCAGTTCTTC. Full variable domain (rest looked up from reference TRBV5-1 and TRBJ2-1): KAGVTQTPRYLIKTRGQQVTLSCSPISGHRSVSWYQQTPGQGLQFLFEYFSETQRNKGNFPGRFSGRQFSNSRSEMNVSTLELGDSALYLCASSSSVLAYNEQFFGPGTRLTVL.

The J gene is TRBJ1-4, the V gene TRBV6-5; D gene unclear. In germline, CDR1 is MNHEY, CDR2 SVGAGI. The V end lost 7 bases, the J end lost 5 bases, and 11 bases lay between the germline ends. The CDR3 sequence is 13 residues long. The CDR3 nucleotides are TGTGCCAGCAACAACGGAGGGAATGAAAAACTGTTTTTT. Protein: CASNNGGNEKLFF.

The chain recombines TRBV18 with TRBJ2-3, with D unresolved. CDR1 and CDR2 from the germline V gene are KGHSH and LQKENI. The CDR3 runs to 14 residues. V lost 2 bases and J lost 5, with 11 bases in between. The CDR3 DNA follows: TGTGCCAGCTCACCATCCACAACTGGAGATACGCAGTATTTT. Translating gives CASSPSTTGDTQYF.

CDR3 in DNA: TGCGCCAGCAGACCCCAGACAGGTTCTGAAGAGACCCAGTACTTC. Translating gives CASRPQTGSEETQYF. The rearrangement joins TRBV5-1 to TRBJ2-5, with D possibly being TRBD1 (6 bases). CDR1 SGHRS and CDR2 YFSETQ come from the germline V gene. The V and J ends lost 5 bases and 3 bases respectively, with 17 bases between them. The CDR3 extends over 15 amino acids.

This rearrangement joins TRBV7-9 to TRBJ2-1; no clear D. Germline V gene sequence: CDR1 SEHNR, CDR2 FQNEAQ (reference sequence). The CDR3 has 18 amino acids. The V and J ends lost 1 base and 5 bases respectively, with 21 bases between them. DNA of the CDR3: TGTGCCAGCAGCTTAGAACTCGCCCCGCTAAACAGAAACAATGAGCAGTTCTTC. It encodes CASSLELAPLNRNNEQFF.

The CDR3 loop is CAWTPDSKVQFF. As DNA, the CDR3 is TGTGCCTGGACCCCGGACTCCAAAGTGCAGTTCTTC. The chain links TRBV30 to TRBJ2-1, with D maybe TRBD2 (5 bases). CDR3 length equals 12 residues. From germline, CDR1 is GTSNPN and CDR2 SVGIG (reference sequence). V dropped 4 bases and J dropped 12 bases, with 16 bases sitting between them. The complete variable domain, with remaining parts taken from reference TRBV30 and TRBJ2-1, reads SQTIHQWPATLVQPVGSPLSLECTVEGTSNPNLYWYRQAAGRGLQLLFYSVGIGQISSEVPQNLSASRPQDRQFILSSKKLLLSDSGFYLCAWTPDSKVQFFGPGTRLTVL.

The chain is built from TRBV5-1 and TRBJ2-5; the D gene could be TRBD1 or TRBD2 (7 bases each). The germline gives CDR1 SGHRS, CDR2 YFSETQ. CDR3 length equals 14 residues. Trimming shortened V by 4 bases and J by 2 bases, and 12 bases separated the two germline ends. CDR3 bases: TGCGCCAGCAGCAGGCAGGGGGGGCAAGAGACCCAGTACTTC. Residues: CASSRQGGQETQYF.

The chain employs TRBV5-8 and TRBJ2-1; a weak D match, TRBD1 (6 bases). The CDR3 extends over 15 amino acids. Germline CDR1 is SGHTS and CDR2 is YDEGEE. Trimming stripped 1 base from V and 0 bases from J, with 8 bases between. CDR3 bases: TGTGCCAGCAGCTTGAAACAGGGCTCCTACAATGAGCAGTTCTTC. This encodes CASSLKQGSYNEQFF.

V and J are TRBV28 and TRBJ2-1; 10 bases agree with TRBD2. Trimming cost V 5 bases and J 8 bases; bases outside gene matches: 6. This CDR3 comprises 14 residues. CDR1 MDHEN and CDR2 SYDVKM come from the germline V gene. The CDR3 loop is CASSLAGVNHEQFF. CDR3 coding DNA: TGTGCCAGCAGTCTAGCGGGAGTTAACCATGAGCAGTTCTTC.

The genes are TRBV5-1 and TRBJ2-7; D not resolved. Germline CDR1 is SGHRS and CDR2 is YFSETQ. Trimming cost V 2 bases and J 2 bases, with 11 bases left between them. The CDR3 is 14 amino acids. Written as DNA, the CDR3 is TGCGCCAGCAGCTTAGGACCCCCCACCTACGAGCAGTACTTC. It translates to CASSLGPPTYEQYF. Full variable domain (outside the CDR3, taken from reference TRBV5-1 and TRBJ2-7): KAGVTQTPRYLIKTRGQQVTLSCSPISGHRSVSWYQQTPGQGLQFLFEYFSETQRNKGNFPGRFSGRQFSNSRSEMNVSTLELGDSALYLCASSLGPPTYEQYFGPGTRLTVT.

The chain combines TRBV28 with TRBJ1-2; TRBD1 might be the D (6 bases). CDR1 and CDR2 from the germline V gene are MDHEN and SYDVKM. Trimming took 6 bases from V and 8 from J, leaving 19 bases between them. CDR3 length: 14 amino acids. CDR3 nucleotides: TGTGCCAGCAGGCCAACACAGGGAGGTAGGGGCTACACCTTC. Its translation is CASRPTQGGRGYTF.

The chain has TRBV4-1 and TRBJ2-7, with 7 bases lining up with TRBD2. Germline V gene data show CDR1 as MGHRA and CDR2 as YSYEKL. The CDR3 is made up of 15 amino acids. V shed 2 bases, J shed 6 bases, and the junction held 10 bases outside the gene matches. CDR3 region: CASSQPGGGPFEQYF. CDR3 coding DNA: TGCGCCAGCAGCCAACCTGGCGGGGGACCTTTCGAGCAGTACTTC.

The DNA for the CDR3 is TGTGCCAGCAGCTCGATCAGGGCCAATGAGCAGTTCTTC. It encodes CASSSIRANEQFF. The V gene is TRBV7-3, the J gene TRBJ2-1; D may be TRBD1 (5 bases). The germline CDR1 and CDR2 sequences are SGHTA and FQGTGA. The germline V and J ends were trimmed by 4 bases and 6 bases, with 10 bases remaining between them. The CDR3 sequence is 13 residues long.

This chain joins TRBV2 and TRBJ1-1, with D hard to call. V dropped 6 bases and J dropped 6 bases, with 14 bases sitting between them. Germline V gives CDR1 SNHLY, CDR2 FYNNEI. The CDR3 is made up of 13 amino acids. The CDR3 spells CASSPAWIAEAFF. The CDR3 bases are TGTGCCAGCAGCCCAGCGTGGATAGCTGAAGCTTTCTTT.

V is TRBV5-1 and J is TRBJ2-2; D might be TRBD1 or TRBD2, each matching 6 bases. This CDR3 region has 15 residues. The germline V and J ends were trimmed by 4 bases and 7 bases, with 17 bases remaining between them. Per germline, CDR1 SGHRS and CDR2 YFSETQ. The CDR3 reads CASSPNWGADGELFF. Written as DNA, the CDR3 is TGCGCCAGCAGCCCCAATTGGGGGGCGGACGGGGAGCTGTTTTTT.

The CDR3 loop is CASSLAYGGEQFF. The CDR3 DNA reads as TGTGCCAGCAGCTTGGCCTACGGAGGTGAGCAGTTCTTC. The gene calls are TRBV5-4 and TRBJ2-1, with D maybe TRBD2 (5 bases). V dropped 0 bases and J dropped 9 bases, with 10 bases sitting between them. The CDR3 totals 13 residues. From germline, CDR1 is SGHNT and CDR2 YYREEE (reference sequence).

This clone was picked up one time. The CDR3 reads CASSYDPREGTQYF. CDR3 nucleotides: TGTGCCAGCAGTTATGACCCGCGGGAAGGGACCCAGTACTTC. The rearrangement uses TRBV27 and TRBJ2-5; the D gene is possibly TRBD2 (6 bases). CDR1 MNHEY and CDR2 SMNVEV come from the germline V gene (reference sequence). The CDR3 sequence is 14 residues long. Between the trimmed V and J ends, which lost 4 bases and 7 bases, there was a span of 16 bases.

The CDR3 is CASRSRDRVYGYTF. The CDR3 bases are TGTGCCAGTAGATCCCGGGACAGGGTCTATGGCTACACCTTC. The rearrangement joins TRBV19 to TRBJ1-2; 9 positions agree with TRBD1. The CDR3 is 14 amino acids. The V and J ends lost 6 bases and 4 bases, in that order; junction bases with no gene match: 6. Germline CDR1 and CDR2: LNHDA and SQIVND (reference sequence).

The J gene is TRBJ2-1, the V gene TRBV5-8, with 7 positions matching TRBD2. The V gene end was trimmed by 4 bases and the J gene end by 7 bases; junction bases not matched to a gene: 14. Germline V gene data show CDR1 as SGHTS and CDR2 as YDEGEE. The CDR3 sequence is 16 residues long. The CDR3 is CASSPGDYGVGNEQFF. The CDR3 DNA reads TGTGCCAGCAGCCCCGGGGACTACGGGGTTGGGAATGAGCAGTTCTTC.

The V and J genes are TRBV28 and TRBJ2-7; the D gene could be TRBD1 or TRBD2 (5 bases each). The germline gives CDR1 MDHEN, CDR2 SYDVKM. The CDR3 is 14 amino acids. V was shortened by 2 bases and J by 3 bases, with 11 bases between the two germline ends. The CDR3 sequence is CASSLIGTGYEQYF. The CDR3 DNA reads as TGTGCCAGCAGTTTAATTGGGACCGGCTACGAGCAGTACTTC.

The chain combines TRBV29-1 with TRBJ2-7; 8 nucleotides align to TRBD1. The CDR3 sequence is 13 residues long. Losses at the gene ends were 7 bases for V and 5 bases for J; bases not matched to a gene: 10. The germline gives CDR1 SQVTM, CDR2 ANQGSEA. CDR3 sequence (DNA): TGCAGCGGGCAGGGGGCACGAGTCGACGAGCAGTACTTC. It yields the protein CSGQGARVDEQYF.